This entry lists 21 T cell receptor beta chains sequenced from one sample in a study of post-analysis software for immune sequencing data. Study-level findings and limits: About 5 TRBV segments, including TRBV5-6, TRBV5-1 and TRBV20-1, were more frequent in patients than controls.

Prepared TCR beta cDNA libraries contained unique molecular identifiers. One entry per CDR3 protein, called by TCRdb with MiXCR from the PCR reads. This sample has 650,000 to 850,000 distinct CDR3 sequences; approximately 53% occur once, and the top ten carry about 4.5%. Their specific antigens are unknown. Sequences were obtained from blood. All receptors come from a girl aged 5 to 17 with multiple sclerosis.

The chain joins TRBV3-1 to TRBJ1-2; D is unresolved. V gave up 1 base and J gave up 1 base, with 10 bases separating them. Looked up from germline, CDR1 is LGHDT and CDR2 is YNNKEL (reference sequence). This CDR3 comprises 15 residues. The CDR3 here is CASSQGPGYNYGYTF. In nucleotides, the CDR3 is TGTGCCAGCAGCCAAGGTCCCGGGTATAACTATGGCTACACCTTC.

This clonotype was observed a handful of times. This chain connects TRBV27 to TRBJ2-1; 10 positions match TRBD2. V gave up 8 bases and J gave up 9 bases; unmatched junction bases: 31. This CDR3 contains 21 residues. Germline V lookup: CDR1 MNHEY, CDR2 SMNVEV (reference sequence). The CDR3 here is CASRRGGIGVSGRLVEFEQFF. The CDR3 DNA sequence: TGTGCCAGCCGTCGAGGGGGCATTGGAGTTAGCGGGAGGCTCGTAGAGTTTGAGCAGTTCTTC.

V is TRBV12-3 or TRBV12-4 and J is TRBJ2-4, with D possibly being TRBD2 (6 bases). This CDR3 spans 14 amino acids. Between the trimmed V and J ends, which lost 2 bases and 3 bases, there was a span of 8 bases. In DNA form, the CDR3 reads TGTGCCAGCAGTTTACTGGGGGGCAAAAACATTCAGTACTTC. This encodes CASSLLGGKNIQYF.

The J gene is TRBJ2-7, the V gene TRBV4-2; possible D gene TRBD2, 6 bases. The germline V and J ends were trimmed by 1 base and 0 bases, with 10 bases remaining between them. There are 15 residues in the CDR3. The germline V gene encodes CDR1 LGHNA and CDR2 YNFKEQ. CDR3 in DNA: TGTGCCAGCAGCCAAGTAGCGGTGAGCTCCTACGAGCAGTACTTC. Translated: CASSQVAVSSYEQYF.

This chain links TRBV29-1 with TRBJ2-3; 8 nucleotides match TRBD1. Germline CDR1 SQVTM, CDR2 ANQGSEA. This CDR3 region has 14 residues. The V and J ends lost 3 bases and 8 bases, in that order; junction bases with no gene match: 10. The CDR3, as DNA: TGCAGCGTTGACGCCAGGGGGCAAGTAGGTACGCAGTATTTT. It yields the protein CSVDARGQVGTQYF.

This clonotype has only one observation. One end of the junction is discordant with germline, which a read error may explain. The chain couples TRBV29-1 to TRBJ2-1; no clear D gene. CDR1 is SQVTM, CDR2 ANQGSEA, per germline. The length of the CDR3 is 15 residues. In DNA, the CDR3 is TGCAGCGTTGAATTAACAGAGACTTCCTACAATGAGCAGTTGTTC. This translates into CSVELTETSYNEQLF.

The rearrangement joins TRBV5-1 to TRBJ2-3, with TRBD2 matching 10 bases. CDR3 length: 12 residues. With 7 bases clipped from V and 14 bases from J, the junction kept 10 bases outside the gene matches. Germline V gene lookup returns CDR1 SGHRS and CDR2 YFSETQ. CDR3 nucleotides: TGCGCCAGCTCTGCCAGCGGGGGGGCCTCGTATTTT. Translation: CASSASGGASYF.

The V call is TRBV10-3, the J call TRBJ2-1; 8 positions agree with TRBD2. J lost 4 bases, V lost 4 bases, and 6 bases had no gene match. The CDR3 is 15 amino acids. In germline, CDR1 is ENHRY, CDR2 SYGVKD. Here the CDR3 DNA reads TGTGCCATCAGTGGCTTTCTAGCGGGTTACAATGAGCAGTTCTTC. Encoded protein: CAISGFLAGYNEQFF.

The rearrangement links TRBV24-1 to TRBJ2-5; no firm D call. CDR1 is KGHDR and CDR2 is SFDVKD in the germline V gene. The ends were cut back, 9 bases at V and 4 bases at J, with 14 bases in the middle. The CDR3 runs 13 residues. The CDR3 here is CATQQTRGETQYF. Written as DNA, the CDR3 is TGTGCCACCCAACAGACGCGCGGAGAGACCCAGTACTTC.

The chain joins TRBV7-9 to TRBJ2-1; 7 bases line up with TRBD1. V lost 5 bases to trimming and J lost 5 bases; unmatched junction nucleotides: 9. CDR1 is SEHNR and CDR2 is FQNEAQ in the germline V gene (reference sequence). This CDR3 spans 15 amino acids. CDR3 in amino acids: CASSPPGTDNNEQFF. CDR3 coding DNA: TGTGCCAGCAGCCCACCCGGGACAGACAACAATGAGCAGTTCTTC.

The V call is TRBV29-1, the J call TRBJ1-1; D gene ambiguous. This CDR3 is built from 13 residues. Germline values: CDR1 SQVTM, CDR2 ANQGSEA. The germline V and J ends were trimmed by 3 bases and 4 bases, with 12 bases remaining between them. The CDR3 sequence: CSVDMGAGTEAFF. DNA of the CDR3: TGCAGCGTTGATATGGGCGCGGGCACTGAAGCTTTCTTT. The full variable domain, rest sourced from reference TRBV29-1 and TRBJ1-1, is SAVISQKPSRDICQRGTSLTIQCQVDSQVTMMFWYRQQPGQSLTLIATANQGSEATYESGFVIDKFPISRPNLTFSTLTVSNMSPEDSSIYLCSVDMGAGTEAFFGQGTRLTVV.

The chain carries TRBV30 and TRBJ2-7; D might be TRBD2 (5 bases). Judging by the DNA end, TRBJ2-5 fits better; the J call may be wrong. The CDR3 totals 13 residues. The germline V gene has CDR1 GTSNPN and CDR2 SVGIG (reference sequence). CDR3 region: CASEVGLQETQYF. The DNA for the CDR3 is TGTGCCTCGGAGGTCGGGTTACAAGAGACCCAGTACTTC.

This clonotype was detected a few times. The J gene is TRBJ2-5, the V gene TRBV7-9, with D perhaps TRBD2 (6 bases). Germline V CDR1 and CDR2: SEHNR, FQNEAQ (reference sequence). The germline V and J ends were trimmed by 1 base and 5 bases, with 8 bases remaining between them. The CDR3 spans 13 residues. CDR3 bases: TGTGCCAGCAGCTTAGGGAGGGTTGAGACCCAGTACTTC. Its translation is CASSLGRVETQYF. Full variable domain (missing parts from reference TRBV7-9 and TRBJ2-5): DTGVSQNPRHKITKRGQNVTFRCDPISEHNRLYWYRQTLGQGPEFLTYFQNEAQLEKSRLLSDRFSAERPKGSFSTLEIQRTEQGDSAMYLCASSLGRVETQYFGPGTRLLVL.

This chain uses TRBV11-2 with TRBJ2-5; D ambiguous. The DNA matches TRBJ2-7 better at its end, which makes the J call doubtful. This CDR3 is 15 amino acids long. Germline V gives CDR1 SGHAT, CDR2 FQNNGV. The DNA for the CDR3 is TGTGCCAGCAGCTTAGAAGGGCAGTCGACCTACGAGCAGTACTTC. Its translation: CASSLEGQSTYEQYF.

This clonotype was observed once. The chain couples TRBV7-2 to TRBJ2-7; 8 nucleotides align to TRBD1. Trimming removed 5 bases from V and 3 bases from J; junction bases left unmatched: 12. CDR1 and CDR2 (germline): SGHTA, FQGNSA. This CDR3 comprises 16 residues. The CDR3 region has the DNA TGTGCCAGCAGCAGGGGGGCGAGCGGACAGGGCTACGAGCAGTACTTC. Residues: CASSRGASGQGYEQYF.

This clonotype came up a few times. J is TRBJ2-7 and V is TRBV5-1, with D uncertain. The CDR3 runs to 15 residues. Looked up from germline, CDR1 is SGHRS and CDR2 is YFSETQ. V was pared by 1 base and J by 1 base, with 12 bases between. CDR3 loop: CASSLSGEFSYEQYF. For the CDR3, the DNA is TGCGCCAGCAGCTTGTCTGGCGAGTTTTCCTACGAGCAGTACTTC. The variable domain in full, completed from reference TRBV5-1 and TRBJ2-7, reads KAGVTQTPRYLIKTRGQQVTLSCSPISGHRSVSWYQQTPGQGLQFLFEYFSETQRNKGNFPGRFSGRQFSNSRSEMNVSTLELGDSALYLCASSLSGEFSYEQYFGPGTRLTVT.

The V gene is TRBV7-7, the J gene TRBJ2-6; weak D call: TRBD2 (6 bases). CDR3 length equals 17 residues. V was pared by 1 base and J by 4 bases, with 14 bases between. Germline V lookup: CDR1 SSHAT, CDR2 FNYEAQ (reference sequence). Here the CDR3 reads CASSLEQGLQGANVLTF. The CDR3 DNA sequence: TGTGCCAGCAGCTTAGAGCAGGGACTCCAAGGGGCCAACGTCCTGACTTTC.

The chain carries TRBV20-1 and TRBJ2-3, with 9 bases fitting TRBD1. Germline-derived CDR1 and CDR2 are DFQATT and SNEGSKA (reference sequence). The V gene end was trimmed by 6 bases and the J gene end by 6 bases; junction bases not matched to a gene: 25. This CDR3 spans 19 amino acids. CDR3 sequence (DNA): TGCAGTGCCCTGACTACATCTCCGACAGGGGGTCAATATGAGGATACGCAGTATTTT. As protein: CSALTTSPTGGQYEDTQYF.

A single count supports this clonotype. V gene TRBV7-9 combines with J gene TRBJ2-7; D might be TRBD1 (5 bases). Trimming took off 2 bases at V and 10 bases at J, with 18 bases between the two ends. This CDR3 contains 14 residues. The germline gives CDR1 SEHNR, CDR2 FQNEAQ (reference sequence). CDR3 in DNA: TGTGCCAGCAGCTTAACCAGGGAACGTGTGGCCCAGTACTTC. Its protein is CASSLTRERVAQYF. Filled out from reference TRBV7-9 and TRBJ2-7, the complete variable domain reads DTGVSQNPRHKITKRGQNVTFRCDPISEHNRLYWYRQTLGQGPEFLTYFQNEAQLEKSRLLSDRFSAERPKGSFSTLEIQRTEQGDSAMYLCASSLTRERVAQYFGPGTRLTVT.

This clonotype was observed a handful of times. The chain couples TRBV29-1 to TRBJ2-3; TRBD2 agrees at 8 bases. J was trimmed by 6 bases and V by 4 bases; bases with no gene match: 9. Germline V gives CDR1 SQVTM, CDR2 ANQGSEA. The CDR3 runs to 14 residues. The CDR3 region is CSVVRGGGSDTQYF. CDR3 sequence (DNA): TGCAGCGTTGTTCGCGGCGGGGGGTCCGATACGCAGTATTTT.

The rearrangement uses TRBV27 and TRBJ2-7; 7 bases are shared with TRBD2. V trimming: 4 bases; J trimming: 3 bases; junction bases outside the gene matches: 12. This CDR3 is 16 amino acids long. Germline values: CDR1 MNHEY, CDR2 SMNVEV (reference sequence). The CDR3 loop is CASSSHRGESFYEQYF. CDR3 sequence (DNA): TGTGCCAGCAGTTCCCATCGGGGGGAGTCTTTCTACGAGCAGTACTTC.